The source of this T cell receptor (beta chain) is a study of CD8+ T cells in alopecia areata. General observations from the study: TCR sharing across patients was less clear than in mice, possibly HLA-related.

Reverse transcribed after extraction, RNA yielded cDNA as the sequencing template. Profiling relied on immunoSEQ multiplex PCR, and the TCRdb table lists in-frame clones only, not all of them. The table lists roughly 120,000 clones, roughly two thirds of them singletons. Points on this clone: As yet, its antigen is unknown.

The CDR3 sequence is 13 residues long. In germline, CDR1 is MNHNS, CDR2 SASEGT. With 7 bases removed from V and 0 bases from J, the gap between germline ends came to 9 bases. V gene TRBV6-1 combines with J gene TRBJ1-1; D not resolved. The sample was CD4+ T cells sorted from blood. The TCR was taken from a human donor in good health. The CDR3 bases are TGTGCCAGCAAGAGGGAGATGAACACTGAAGCTTTCTTT. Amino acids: CASKREMNTEAFF.